The rows below give T cell receptor beta chains drawn from one sample of a study of T cells in Graves' hyperthyroidism and ophthalmopathy. TCRdb re-analysed the multiplex PCR reads in MiXCR, keeping a single row per CDR3 protein. The sample has approximately 300,000 distinct CDR3 sequences; 16% are singletons. The sequencing input was blood. These receptors were taken from a man younger than 40 with Graves' hyperthyroidism. The CDR3 runs from the conserved cysteine through the conserved F or W. D genes are given only for firm matches. For some rows the clone size is stated as once, few or many, or as a class when expanded; others skip it.

>TRBJ1-2|TRBV6-1|many|-
TGTGCCAGCAGTTCAGGGACCTCGGATGGCTACACCTTC
CASSSGTSDGYTF
>TRBJ2-1|TRBV20-1|many|TRBD2
TGCAGTGCCCAGCTAGCGGGAGATTACAATGAGCAGTTCTTC
CSAQLAGDYNEQFF
>TRBJ2-4|TRBV28|-|-
TGTGCCAGCAAGGCCAAAAACATTCAGTACTTC
CASKAKNIQYF
>TRBJ2-7|TRBV2|many|-
TGTGCCAGCAGTGAGACTTACGAGCAGTACTTC
CASSETYEQYF
>TRBJ1-1|TRBV28|many|-
TGTGCCAGCCGTGAGGGGGGGCCTTTGAACACTGAAGCTTTCTTT
CASREGGPLNTEAFF
>TRBJ2-5|TRBV7-2|many|-
TGTGCCAGCAGTTCGGGGGTTATCGAGACCCAGTACTTC
CASSSGVIETQYF
>TRBJ1-1|TRBV5-6|-|-
TGTGCCAGCAGCTTGGTCCGGCTAAGGAACACTGAAGCTTTCTTT
CASSLVRLRNTEAFF
>TRBJ2-7|TRBV11-2|many|-
TGTGCCAGCAGCTTTGGGGGTGCCTACGAGCAGTACTTC
CASSFGGAYEQYF
>TRBJ1-1|TRBV24-1|many|-
TGTGCCACCAGTGATCTCCGGGGGACTGAAGCTTTCTTT
CATSDLRGTEAFF
>TRBJ2-1|TRBV2|many|TRBD1
TGTGCCAGCGCCTCCGGGACAGCCACCTACAATGAGCAGTTCTTC
CASASGTATYNEQFF
>TRBJ2-1|TRBV7-3|many|TRBD2
TGTGCCAGCAGCCTTAGCGGGTTCGAAACCGGGAATGAGCAGTTCTTC
CASSLSGFETGNEQFF
>TRBJ2-7|TRBV19|-|TRBD2
TGTGCCAGTAGTATAGTGGTGGCTAGCGGGAGGAGAAGATACTTC
CASSIVVASGRRRYF
>TRBJ1-1|TRBV27|-|-
TGTGCCAGCAGTTTATTTGATGAGAACACTGAAGCTTTCTTT
CASSLFDENTEAFF